Listed below are T cell receptor beta chains from one sample, sequenced in a study of blood T cell repertoires in COVID-19. The method was immunoSEQ multiplex PCR; TCRdb's version includes in-frame clones alone and lacks a portion of them. The table lists 250,000 to 350,000 clones, around 90% of them singletons. Sample: peripheral blood. The receptors derive from a woman in her thirties or forties who had recovered from COVID-19. Both conserved end residues are part of each CDR3. Each record gives: CDR3 length, J gene, D gene, V gene, clone size, CDR3 protein, CDR3 DNA. A D gene is named only where the DNA matches it firmly. The size entry is marked missing in some rows and otherwise reads once, few, many or a size class.

14 TRBJ2-5 NA TRBV10-3 NA CAISEAGVGETQYF TGTGCCATCAGTGAGGCCGGGGTAGGGGAGACCCAGTACTTC
15 TRBJ2-7 TRBD2 TRBV5-1 NA CASSLEAGGPYEQYF TGCGCCAGCAGCTTGGAAGCGGGAGGGCCCTACGAGCAGTACTTC
15 TRBJ2-7 TRBD2 TRBV3-1/TRBV3-2 NA CASSQDLLAAYEQYF TGTGCCAGCAGCCAAGATTTACTAGCGGCCTACGAGCAGTACTTC
16 TRBJ1-4 NA TRBV7-9 NA CASTDGGAPTNEKLFF TGTGCCAGCACCGACGGAGGGGCCCCAACTAATGAAAAACTGTTTTTT
13 TRBJ1-4 NA TRBV25-1 once CASRQEVHEKLFF TGTGCCAGCAGACAAGAAGTTCATGAAAAACTGTTTTTT
14 TRBJ1-1 NA TRBV6-5 NA CASTNREGFTEAFF TGTGCCAGCACCAACCGGGAAGGGTTCACTGAAGCTTTCTTT
15 TRBJ2-5 TRBD2 TRBV6-5 NA CASRNSGEGWETQYF TGTGCCAGCAGGAACAGCGGGGAGGGGTGGGAGACCCAGTACTTC
15 TRBJ2-2 TRBD2 TRBV9 NA CASSSRTRPTGELFF TGTGCCAGCAGCTCCCGGACTAGGCCGACGGGGGAGCTGTTTTTT
17 TRBJ2-1 TRBD1 TRBV19 NA CASSTSFGQAVVTEQFF TGTGCCAGTAGTACCTCCTTCGGACAGGCCGTTGTTACTGAGCAGTTCTTC
15 TRBJ2-1 TRBD1 TRBV5-6 NA CASSWAGTVTNEQFF TGTGCCAGCAGCTGGGCCGGGACAGTTACCAATGAGCAGTTCTTC
14 TRBJ1-2 TRBD1 TRBV6-2/TRBV6-3 NA CASSYSGQIYGYTF TGTGCCAGCAGTTACTCGGGACAGATATATGGCTACACCTTC
14 TRBJ2-7 TRBD1 TRBV6-5 NA CASRAGQGLYEQYF TGTGCCAGCAGGGCCGGACAGGGCCTCTACGAGCAGTACTTC
15 TRBJ2-2 NA TRBV7-3 NA CASSSGVSNTGELFF TGTGCCAGCAGCTCGGGGGTCTCGAACACCGGGGAGCTGTTTTTT
16 TRBJ1-5 TRBD1 TRBV18 NA CASSLPGQGNNQPQHF TGTGCCAGCTCTCTACCGGGACAGGGGAATAATCAGCCCCAGCATTTT
12 TRBJ1-2 TRBD1 TRBV12-3/TRBV12-4 NA CASSSGQGIYTF TGTGCCAGCAGTTCAGGACAGGGGATCTACACCTTC
15 TRBJ1-1 TRBD1 TRBV5-1 NA CASSLGTGGITEAFF TGCGCCAGCAGCTTGGGGACAGGGGGAATAACTGAAGCTTTCTTT
15 TRBJ2-3 NA TRBV19 NA CASSMGQGSTDTQYF TGTGCCAGTAGTATGGGGCAGGGTAGCACAGATACGCAGTATTTT
16 TRBJ2-5 TRBD1 TRBV7-9 NA CASSLRSGGVQETQYF TGTGCCAGCAGCTTAAGATCAGGGGGAGTTCAAGAGACCCAGTACTTC
16 TRBJ2-5 TRBD2 TRBV5-4 NA CASRPTSGAGQETQYF TGTGCCAGCAGACCAACTAGCGGGGCCGGACAAGAGACCCAGTACTTC
16 TRBJ2-7 TRBD1 TRBV4-1 NA CASSPLKGQGLYEQYF TGCGCCAGCAGCCCACTTAAAGGACAGGGACTCTACGAGCAGTACTTC
16 TRBJ1-2 TRBD1 TRBV12-5 NA CASGLAVTGAGYGYTF TGTGCTAGTGGTTTGGCAGTGACAGGGGCAGGCTATGGCTACACCTTC
15 TRBJ1-1 NA TRBV2 NA CASRRAAGAHTEAFF TGTGCCAGCAGGAGGGCCGCAGGGGCGCATACTGAAGCTTTCTTT
14 TRBJ2-5 NA TRBV4-1 NA CASSPRQDQETQYF TGCGCCAGCAGCCCCCGACAGGATCAAGAGACCCAGTACTTC
15 TRBJ2-7 TRBD2 TRBV28 NA CASFNWGLAGGEQYF TGTGCCAGCTTCAATTGGGGGTTAGCGGGAGGCGAGCAGTACTTC
15 TRBJ1-2 TRBD1 TRBV19 NA CASSTRQGRNYGYTF TGTGCCAGTAGTACCCGACAGGGGCGAAACTATGGCTACACCTTC
17 TRBJ2-2 TRBD2 TRBV18 NA CASSPRTSGSNTGELFF TGTGCCAGCTCACCACGGACTAGCGGCTCGAACACCGGGGAGCTGTTTTTT
13 TRBJ1-2 NA TRBV11-3 NA CASSPSLTDGYTF TGTGCCAGCAGCCCAAGTCTGACAGATGGCTACACCTTC